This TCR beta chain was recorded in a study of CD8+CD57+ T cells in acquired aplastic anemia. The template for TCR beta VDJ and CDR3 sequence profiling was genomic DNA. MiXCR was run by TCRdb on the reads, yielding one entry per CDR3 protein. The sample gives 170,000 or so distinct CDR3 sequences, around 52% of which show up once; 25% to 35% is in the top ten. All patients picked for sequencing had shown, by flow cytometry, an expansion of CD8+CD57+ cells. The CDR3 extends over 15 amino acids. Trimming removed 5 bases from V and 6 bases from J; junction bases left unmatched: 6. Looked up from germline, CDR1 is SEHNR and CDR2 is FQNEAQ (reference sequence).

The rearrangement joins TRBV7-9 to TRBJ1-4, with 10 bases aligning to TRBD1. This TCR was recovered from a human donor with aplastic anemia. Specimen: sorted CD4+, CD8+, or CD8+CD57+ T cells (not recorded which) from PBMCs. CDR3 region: CASSGSGTGDEKLFF. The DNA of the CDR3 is TGTGCCAGCAGCGGGAGCGGGACAGGGGATGAAAAACTGTTTTTT.